These 8 T cell receptor beta chains were all obtained from the same sample, sequenced in a study of beta chain features in type 1 diabetes. As every portion of the isolated RNA was reverse transcribed, the sequencing read expressed TCRB transcripts. Profiling relied on immunoSEQ multiplex PCR, and the TCRdb table lists in-frame clones only, not all of them. Here the sample spans around 250,000 clones, 12% to 15% being singletons. The sample comprised naive CD4+ T cells from blood. Receptors were obtained from a woman aged 40 to 49 in good health.

This clone was observed a few times. This rearrangement joins TRBV12-5 to TRBJ1-4, with a possible D match to TRBD1 (6 bases). Trimming took off 0 bases at V and 8 bases at J, with 13 bases between the two ends. The germline gives CDR1 LGHNT, CDR2 FRNRAP. The CDR3 contains 15 residues. The CDR3 spells CASGLVPSGEEKLFF. CDR3 bases: TGTGCTAGTGGTTTGGTACCATCAGGGGAGGAAAAACTGTTTTTT.

The chain carries TRBV13 and TRBJ1-3; tentative D call: TRBD1 (6 bases). Trimming pared 5 bases from V and 1 base from J, leaving 12 bases between. The CDR3 is 15 amino acids. In germline, CDR1 is PRHDT, CDR2 FYEKMQ (reference sequence). CDR3 nucleotide sequence: TGTGCCAGCAGCACAAACAGGGCTTCTGGAAACACCATATATTTT. It yields the protein CASSTNRASGNTIYF.

This clone has more than one count but fewer than ten. J is TRBJ2-3 and V is TRBV10-3, with 10 bases aligning to TRBD2. V trimming: 4 bases; J trimming: 1 base; junction bases outside the gene matches: 2. Germline V gene lookup returns CDR1 ENHRY and CDR2 SYGVKD. This CDR3 has 15 amino acids. The CDR3 spells CAISVLAGGTDTQYF. The CDR3, as DNA: TGTGCCATCAGTGTTCTAGCGGGGGGCACAGATACGCAGTATTTT.

The chain combines TRBV6-6 with TRBJ2-2; D may be TRBD1 (6 bases). V was cut by 6 bases and J by 4 bases, with 12 bases left in between. The CDR3 is 14 residues long. Germline lookup yields CDR1 MNHNY and CDR2 SVGAGI (reference sequence). The CDR3 reads CASRKTGSTGELFF. CDR3 sequence (DNA): TGTGCCAGCAGGAAAACAGGGAGCACCGGGGAGCTGTTTTTT.

This clone was picked up a small number of times. The V gene is TRBV6-1, the J gene TRBJ1-4; maybe TRBD1 (5 bases). V lost 7 bases to trimming and J lost 4 bases, with 16 bases between them. The CDR3 is 15 amino acids. Germline assignment: CDR1 MNHNS and CDR2 SASEGT. CDR3 region: CASTGHTGRNEKLFF. CDR3 nucleotide sequence: TGTGCCAGCACGGGCCACACAGGCCGTAATGAAAAACTGTTTTTT.

This chain links TRBV7-9 with TRBJ1-2, with TRBD1 as a possible D gene (6 bases). CDR3 length: 16 amino acids. V lost 0 bases and J 6 bases, leaving 17 bases between the germline ends. Germline CDR1 SEHNR, CDR2 FQNEAQ (reference sequence). The CDR3 sequence: CASSLAGDRLLHGYTF. Here the CDR3 DNA reads TGTGCCAGCAGCTTAGCTGGAGACAGGCTGCTCCATGGCTACACCTTC.

This chain uses TRBV19 with TRBJ1-5; D unresolved. In germline, CDR1 is LNHDA, CDR2 SQIVND (reference sequence). With 8 bases removed from V and 5 bases from J, the gap between germline ends came to 19 bases. The CDR3 consists of 15 residues. CDR3 loop: CASSSDIVWDQPQHF. The CDR3 region has the DNA TGTGCCAGTTCTTCCGACATCGTCTGGGATCAGCCCCAGCATTTT.

The chain uses TRBV6-6 and TRBJ1-5, with D hard to call. The CDR3 length is 16 residues. Between the trimmed V and J ends, which lost 5 bases and 2 bases, there was a span of 16 bases. The germline V gene has CDR1 MNHNY and CDR2 SVGAGI (reference sequence). DNA of the CDR3: TGTGCCAGCAGTCCCCCGGGTACTCCGGGCAATCAGCCCCAGCATTTT. It is translated as CASSPPGTPGNQPQHF.